The clone carrying this TCR beta chain was seen ten or more times. Its antigen is currently unknown. This sample was taken from a study of CD8 T cells in ankylosing spondylitis. The CDR3 consists of 15 residues. Germline trimming cut 4 bases from V and 5 bases from J; bases unmatched to any gene: 11. CDR1 is SGDLS and CDR2 is YYNGEE in the germline V gene. Findings and limits, study-wide: A TCR beta motif of several highly homologous variants appeared characteristic of ankylosing spondylitis blood.

TCRdb recomputed calls from the 5' RACE reads with MiXCR, one row per CDR3 protein. The repertoire includes some 240,000 distinct CDR3 sequences, just under 7.5% of them detected once, and 14% sits in the top ten. The sequenced material came from blood, either unsorted or a sorted T cell fraction (not recorded which). This receptor was obtained from a male donor with ankylosing spondylitis. The chain has TRBV9 and TRBJ1-1; 7 bases line up with TRBD1. The CDR3 reads CASSPRGGQITEAFF. The DNA of the CDR3 is TGTGCCAGCAGCCCGAGGGGGGGACAGATAACTGAAGCTTTCTTT.